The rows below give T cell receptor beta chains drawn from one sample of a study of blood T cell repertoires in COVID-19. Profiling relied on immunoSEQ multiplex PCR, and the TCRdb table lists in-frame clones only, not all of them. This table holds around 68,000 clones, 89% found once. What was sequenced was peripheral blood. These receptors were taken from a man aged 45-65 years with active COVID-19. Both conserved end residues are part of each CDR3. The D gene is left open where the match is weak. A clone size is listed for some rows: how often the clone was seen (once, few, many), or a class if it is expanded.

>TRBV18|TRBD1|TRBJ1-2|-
CASSLLDRGNYGYTF
TGTGCCAGCTCACTTCTAGACAGGGGAAACTATGGCTACACCTTC
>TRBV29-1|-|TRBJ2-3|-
CSVQGGSTDTQYF
TGCAGCGTCCAAGGGGGTTCAACAGATACGCAGTATTTT
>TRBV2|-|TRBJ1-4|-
CAPYEKLFF
TGTGCCCCATATGAAAAACTGTTTTTT
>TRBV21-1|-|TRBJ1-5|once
CASSNPIRTGVDIQPQHF
TGTGCCAGCAGCAACCCGATAAGGACAGGAGTAGACATCCAGCCCCAGCATTTT
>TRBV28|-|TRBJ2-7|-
CASAQQVYEQYF
TGTGCCAGCGCCCAACAGGTCTACGAGCAGTACTTC
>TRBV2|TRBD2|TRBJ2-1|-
CASIRTSGGKNEQFF
TGTGCCAGCATAAGAACTAGCGGGGGGAAGAATGAGCAGTTCTTC
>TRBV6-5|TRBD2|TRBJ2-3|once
CASTLGLAGQDTQYF
TGTGCCAGCACCCTAGGACTAGCGGGGCAAGATACGCAGTATTTT
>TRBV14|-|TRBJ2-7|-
CASSLQGNDYEQYF
TGTGCCAGCAGCCTACAGGGAAATGACTACGAGCAGTACTTC
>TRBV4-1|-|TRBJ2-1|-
CASSQGDGSYNEQFF
TGCGCCAGCAGCCAGGGGGACGGGAGTTACAATGAGCAGTTCTTC
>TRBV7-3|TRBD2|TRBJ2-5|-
CASSLIKLAGPKVQETQYF
TGTGCCAGCAGCTTAATTAAACTAGCGGGGCCGAAAGTTCAAGAGACCCAGTACTTC
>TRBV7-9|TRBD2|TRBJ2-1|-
CASSPGGASYNEQFF
TGTGCCAGCAGCCCCGGGGGGGCCAGCTACAATGAGCAGTTCTTC